This T cell receptor (beta chain) appears in the sequencing data of a study of T cell responses to AZD1222 COVID-19 vaccine (dated by TCRdb to the early 2020s). Study-wide context: TCR sequencing covered more than 230 trial participants: 200 to 220 given two doses of AZD1222 and approximately 25 given two doses of MenACWY control vaccine. Trial participants were enrolled by age into subgroups of 18-55, 56-69 and 70-plus years, and around 150, 29 and 61 TCR-sequenced participants, respectively, were included in these subgroups.

This clone has just one count. Its antigen is currently not known. Base quality data are lacking; no much larger clone is found one base away. From a lookup of the germline V gene, CDR1 and CDR2 are SNHLY and FYNNEI. V trim: 8 bases; J trim: 3 bases; unmatched bases: 6. Including cysteine and phenylalanine, the CDR3 has 13 amino acids. Just the 39-base CDR3 DNA is kept, in frame starting at base 1. Findings and caveats that apply to the study as a whole: No day 14 peak-response samples were available, so repertoires were characterized only after the peak T cell response. The 56-69-year group was small, and its depth increase did not reach significance, likely because of low power. Participants were mostly white British and included more females than males, and it was suggested by the authors that clonal diversity may have been underestimated. Epitopes outside the regions mutated in the B.1.351 and B.1.1.7 variants were reportedly recognized by nearly half of the unique spike-specific TCRs. The vaccine-associated CD4 TCRs covered the entire spike protein, and the dominant responses fell in regions 160-218 and 743-854. Conclusions about previously exposed vaccinees are limited because only six or seven AZD1222 recipients were SARS-CoV-2 seropositive at baseline. After two AZD1222 doses, both the breadth and the depth of spike-specific TCRs were significantly higher than at day 0 and than in MenACWY recipients.

The time point label for this specimen denotes: about 28 days (+/-7) after the second vaccine dose. AZD1222 recipients given second doses at about 4 weeks or at about 12 weeks were pooled, since spike-specific TCR depth and breadth were not found to differ between the two schedules. Vaccinee samples were obtained from the UK trials COV001 and COV002, which included a single-blind randomized controlled phase 2/3 trial of AZD1222 (ChAdOx1 nCoV-19) in healthy adults. For TCRbeta chain sequencing, PBMC samples were collected from trial participants at day 0 and at day 28 after the second dose. The CDR3 regions of human TCRbeta chains were analyzed by immunosequencing. In the original analysis: Repertoire TCRs were matched against a reference library of SARS-CoV-2-specific TCRs generated with the MIRA antigen-specificity platform. Breadth meant the fraction of unique TCRs that were SARS-CoV-2-associated, whereas depth meant the fraction of total T cells that were SARS-CoV-2-associated. Using the MIRA data, every spike-specific TCR was mapped to the spike region that the TCR reacted to and assigned to either a CD4 or a CD8 class. Log10-transformed breadth and depth values were compared by one-way ANOVA with Sidak's multiple comparisons tests. TCRdb re-hosts the immuneACCESS table, in-frame sequences only. Its copies lack some clones; in the studies checked, an unresolved V gene accounts for under half of them, and the cause for the rest is not known. D and trimming come from the DNA, and the V and J calls and clone size come from that table. A total of 180,000 or so clones appear in this sample, 88% of them only once. The ten largest clones take up 25% to 30% of the sample.

This clonotype was sampled from an adult who received the AZD1222 COVID-19 vaccine. This material consisted of peripheral blood, taken 28 days after the second AZD1222 dose. The chain uses TRBV2 and TRBJ2-7, with 8 middle bases fitting TRBD1. The sequenced DNA is TGTGCCAGCGGACCGGGACAGGACTACGAGCAGTACTTC. It is translated as CASGPGQDYEQYF. The entire variable domain, with the stretches around the CDR3 drawn from the reference TRBV2 and TRBJ2-7 proteins, is EPEVTQTPSHQVTQMGQEVILRCVPISNHLYFYWYRQILGQKVEFLVSFYNNEISEKSEIFDDQFSVERPDGSNFTLKIRSTKLEDSAMYFCASGPGQDYEQYFGPGTRLTVT.